This TCR beta chain stems from a study of CD8 T cells in Susac syndrome. Trimming cost V 2 bases and J 0 bases, with 17 bases left between them. CDR1 and CDR2 (germline): MNHEY, SMNVEV (reference sequence). This CDR3 has 18 amino acids. RNA in amounts of roughly 0.5 to 1 ug was reverse transcribed with random hexamers. Each CDR3 protein is one row after TCRdb ran MiXCR on the immunoSEQ multiplex PCR reads. The data contain around 130,000 distinct CDR3 sequences, around 90% of them singletons. The TCR comes from a human donor with multiple sclerosis. The sequenced sample was CD8+ T cells from PBMCs. The V and J genes are TRBV27 and TRBJ1-3, with D tentatively TRBD1 (5 bases). The DNA of the CDR3 is TGTGCCAGCAGTTTACCAACCCCGGGACGGGGCTCTGGAAACACCATATATTTT. It encodes CASSLPTPGRGSGNTIYF.